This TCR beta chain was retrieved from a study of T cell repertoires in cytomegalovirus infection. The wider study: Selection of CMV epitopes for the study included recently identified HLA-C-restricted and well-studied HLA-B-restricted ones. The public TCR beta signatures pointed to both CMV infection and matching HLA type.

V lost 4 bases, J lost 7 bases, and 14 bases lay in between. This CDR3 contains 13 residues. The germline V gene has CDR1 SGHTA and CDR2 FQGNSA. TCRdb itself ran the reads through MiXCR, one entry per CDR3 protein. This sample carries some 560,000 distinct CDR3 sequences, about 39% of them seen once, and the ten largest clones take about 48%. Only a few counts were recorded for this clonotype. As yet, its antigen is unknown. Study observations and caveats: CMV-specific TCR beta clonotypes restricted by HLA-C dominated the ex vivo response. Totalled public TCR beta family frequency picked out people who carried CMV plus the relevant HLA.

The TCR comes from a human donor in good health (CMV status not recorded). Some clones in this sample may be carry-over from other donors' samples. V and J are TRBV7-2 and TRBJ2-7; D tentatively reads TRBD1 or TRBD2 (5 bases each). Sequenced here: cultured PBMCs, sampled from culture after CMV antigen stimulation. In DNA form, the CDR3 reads TGTGCCAGCAGCTCCCGCGAAGAGGGGGAGCAGTACTTC. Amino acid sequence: CASSSREEGEQYF.